This TCR beta chain emerged from a study of CD8 T cells in ankylosing spondylitis. Findings and caveats of the study: What appeared characteristic of ankylosing spondylitis blood was a TCR beta motif of eight or nine highly homologous variants.

Germline loops: CDR1 SNHLY, CDR2 FYNNEI. The V and J ends lost 8 bases and 3 bases respectively, with 9 bases between them. The CDR3 spans 12 residues. This clonotype was picked up a small number of times. Its antigen is not known. TCRdb re-called the 5' RACE reads through MiXCR, storing one row per CDR3 protein. Of 250,000 to 350,000 distinct CDR3 sequences in the sample, 6.5% to 10% are singletons; the top ten hold 13% to 15%. The V and J genes are TRBV2 and TRBJ2-3; weak D call: TRBD1 (5 bases). Material for sequencing was blood, either unsorted or a sorted T cell fraction (not recorded which). This TCR was sampled from a male donor with ankylosing spondylitis. For the CDR3, the DNA is TGTGCCAGCCTGCCAGGGACAGATACGCAGTATTTT. Translated: CASLPGTDTQYF. Drawing the rest from reference TRBV2 and TRBJ2-3, the complete variable domain is EPEVTQTPSHQVTQMGQEVILRCVPISNHLYFYWYRQILGQKVEFLVSFYNNEISEKSEIFDDQFSVERPDGSNFTLKIRSTKLEDSAMYFCASLPGTDTQYFGPGTRLTVL.